This T cell receptor beta chain was sequenced in a study of cytotoxic CD8 clonotypes in ibrutinib-treated CLL. Germline-derived CDR1 and CDR2 are SGHAT and FQDESV (reference sequence). The CDR3 contains 15 residues. Deletions cut 7 bases from V and 7 bases from J, with 22 bases between. Roughly 2 micrograms of genomic DNA (from cryopreserved PBMCs) were used for TCR beta libraries. Sequencing was designed to attain a depth spanning 1 in 200,000 to 1 in 1 million T cells. The method was immunoSEQ multiplex PCR; TCRdb's version includes in-frame clones alone and lacks a portion of them. This sample yields tens of thousands of clones, of which about 75% are seen a single time; 25% to 30% belongs to the top ten. This clone is a singleton in its sample.

The rearrangement links TRBV11-1 to TRBJ1-1; a possible D gene is TRBD1 (6 bases). The starting material was PBMCs, obtained after 24 months of ibrutinib treatment. The TCR comes from a human donor with chronic lymphocytic leukemia. The CDR3: CASKRWGAGGDEAFF. The CDR3 nucleotides read TGTGCCAGCAAGAGGTGGGGGGCCGGGGGTGATGAAGCTTTCTTT.